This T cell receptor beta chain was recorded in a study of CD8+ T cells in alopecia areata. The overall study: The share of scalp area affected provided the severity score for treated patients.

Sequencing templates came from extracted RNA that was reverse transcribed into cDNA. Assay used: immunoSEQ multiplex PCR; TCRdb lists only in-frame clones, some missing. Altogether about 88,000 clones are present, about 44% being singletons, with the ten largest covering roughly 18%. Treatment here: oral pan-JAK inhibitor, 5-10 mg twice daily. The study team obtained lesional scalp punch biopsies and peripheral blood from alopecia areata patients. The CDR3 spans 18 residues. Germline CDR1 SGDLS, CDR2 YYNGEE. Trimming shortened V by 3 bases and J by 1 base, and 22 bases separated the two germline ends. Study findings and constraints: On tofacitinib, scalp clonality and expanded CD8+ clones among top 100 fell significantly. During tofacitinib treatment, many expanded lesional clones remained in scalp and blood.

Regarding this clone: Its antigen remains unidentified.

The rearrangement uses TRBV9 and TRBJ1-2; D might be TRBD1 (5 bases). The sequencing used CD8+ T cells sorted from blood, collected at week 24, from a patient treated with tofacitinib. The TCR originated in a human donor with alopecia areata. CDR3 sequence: CASSATGSAIMDNYGYTF. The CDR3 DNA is TGTGCCAGCAGCGCAACAGGATCCGCGATTATGGATAACTATGGCTACACCTTC.